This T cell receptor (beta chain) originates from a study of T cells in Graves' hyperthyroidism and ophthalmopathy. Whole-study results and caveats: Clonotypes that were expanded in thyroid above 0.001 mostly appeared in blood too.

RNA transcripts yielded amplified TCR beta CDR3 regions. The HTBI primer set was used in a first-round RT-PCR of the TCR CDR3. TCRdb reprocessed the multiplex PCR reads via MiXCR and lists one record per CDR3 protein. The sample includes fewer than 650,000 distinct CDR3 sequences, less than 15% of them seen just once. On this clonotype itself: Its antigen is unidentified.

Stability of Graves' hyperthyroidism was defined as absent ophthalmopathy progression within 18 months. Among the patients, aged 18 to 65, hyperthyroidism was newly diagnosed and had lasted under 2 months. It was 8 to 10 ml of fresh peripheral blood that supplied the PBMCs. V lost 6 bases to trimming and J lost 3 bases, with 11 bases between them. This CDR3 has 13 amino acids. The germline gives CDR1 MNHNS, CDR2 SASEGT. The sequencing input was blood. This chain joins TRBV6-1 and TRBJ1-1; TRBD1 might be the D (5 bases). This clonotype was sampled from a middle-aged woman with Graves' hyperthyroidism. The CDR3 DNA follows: TGTGCCAGCAGGGGACTCGAGGACACTGAAGCTTTCTTT. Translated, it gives CASRGLEDTEAFF.